This T cell receptor beta chain was identified in a study of blood T cell repertoires in COVID-19. Study background: The cDNA or gDNA used as material had been derived from T cells, B-cell-depleted T cells, or PBMCs.

As handled by the study authors: Reference gene primers were amplified, and this amplification served to estimate nucleated cell counts. The repertoire was sequenced with immunoSEQ multiplex PCR; TCRdb's copy has only in-frame clones and lacks some. V and J calls plus clone size are reproduced from that table; the DNA served to infer D and trimming. The sample shows approximately 100,000 clones, around 66% of them seen only once. V lost 0 bases to trimming and J lost 8 bases; unmatched junction nucleotides: 5. Per germline, CDR1 SGDLS and CDR2 YYNGEE. This CDR3 is 15 amino acids long. The specimen was peripheral blood. This TCR derives from an elderly man with acute or convalescent COVID-19. This sequence joins TRBV9 and TRBJ1-4, with 9 nucleotides matching TRBD1. The CDR3 spells CASSVGGQGREKLFF. CDR3 nucleotide sequence: TGTGCCAGCAGCGTAGGGGGACAGGGAAGGGAAAAACTGTTTTTT.